The rows below give T cell receptor beta chains drawn from one sample of a study of blood T cells in healthy people across ages. Using its own MiXCR run on the 5' RACE reads, TCRdb lists one record per CDR3 protein. The sample holds approximately 730,000 distinct CDR3 sequences; about 40% are singletons and the top ten take 20% to 25%. The sample was blood. Every receptor here comes from a woman aged 55-70 years in good health. Both conserved end residues are part of each CDR3. D genes are given only for firm matches. The size field is filled for only some rows; it gives once, few, many or a size class.

TRBJ2-7,TRBD2,.,TRBV5-1,CASSPGVAGSYNEQYF,TGCGCCAGCAGCCCTGGAGTAGCGGGGAGTTACAATGAGCAGTACTTC
TRBJ1-2,.,.,TRBV12-3/TRBV12-4,CASSLADPYGYTF,TGTGCCAGCAGTTTAGCGGATCCCTATGGCTACACCTTC
TRBJ2-1,TRBD1,many,TRBV2,CASSGDRDEKSEQFF,TGTGCCAGCAGTGGGGACAGGGACGAGAAAAGTGAGCAGTTCTTC
TRBJ2-3,.,many,TRBV29-1,CSVADISTDTQYF,TGCAGCGTCGCTGACATATCCACAGATACGCAGTATTTT
TRBJ2-7,.,.,TRBV5-1,CASSLAGGAQALYEQYF,TGCGCCAGCAGCTTGGCCGGTGGAGCCCAAGCCCTTTACGAGCAGTACTTC
TRBJ2-1,TRBD2,.,TRBV6-5,CASTGTSGSSYNEQFF,TGTGCCAGCACCGGGACTAGCGGGAGCTCCTACAATGAGCAGTTCTTC
TRBJ1-1,.,.,TRBV20-1,CSAARGDTEAFF,TGCAGTGCCGCACGAGGAGACACTGAAGCTTTCTTT
TRBJ1-1,.,few,TRBV27,CASSSPRDTRTEAFF,TGTGCCAGCAGTTCTCCCCGGGACACGAGAACTGAAGCTTTCTTT
TRBJ1-2,.,.,TRBV7-9,CASSPGTESIYGYTF,TGTGCCAGCAGCCCAGGGACGGAATCCATCTATGGCTACACCTTC
TRBJ2-2,.,few,TRBV6-2/TRBV6-3,CASSYSRRSSTGELFF,TGTGCCAGCAGTTACTCGAGGAGGTCGAGTACCGGGGAGCTGTTTTTT
TRBJ2-3,.,.,TRBV9,CASSAPDMFFTDTQYF,TGTGCCAGCAGCGCCCCGGACATGTTTTTCACAGATACGCAGTATTTT
TRBJ2-1,TRBD1,many,TRBV6-2/TRBV6-3,CATKRDRWGNEQFF,TGTGCCACCAAACGGGACAGGTGGGGCAATGAGCAGTTCTTC
TRBJ1-1,.,.,TRBV7-2,CASSHSDDAAFF,TGTGCCAGCAGCCACTCCGACGACGCAGCTTTCTTT
TRBJ2-6,.,.,TRBV20-1,CSARDLPGANVLTF,TGCAGTGCTAGAGATCTCCCCGGGGCCAACGTCCTGACTTTC
TRBJ1-5,.,few,TRBV20-1,CSARDRGTLASVQGIQPQHF,TGCAGTGCTAGAGATCGGGGCACGCTCGCAAGCGTACAGGGCATTCAGCCCCAGCATTTT
TRBJ1-1,.,.,TRBV29-1,CSVEGGQGITEAFF,TGCAGCGTTGAAGGAGGGCAGGGCATCACTGAAGCTTTCTTT
TRBJ2-5,TRBD2,.,TRBV3-1,CASSQGLAANNEQYF,TGTGCCAGCAGCCAGGGACTAGCGGCTAACAATGAGCAGTACTTC
TRBJ1-1,TRBD1,.,TRBV6-5,CASGDGTGTPEAFF,TGTGCCAGCGGAGACGGGACAGGGACCCCCGAAGCTTTCTTT
TRBJ2-4,.,few,TRBV20-1,CSATAETAEQYF,TGCAGTGCTACCGCCGAGACAGCAGAGCAGTACTTC
TRBJ2-7,.,.,TRBV2,CASSPPSWDGQTYNEQYF,TGTGCCAGCAGTCCCCCCTCTTGGGATGGCCAGACGTACAATGAGCAGTACTTC
TRBJ2-3,.,.,TRBV21-1,CASSPGGAEADTQYF,TGTGCCAGCAGCCCCGGCGGCGCCGAGGCAGATACGCAGTATTTT
TRBJ1-6,TRBD1,.,TRBV20-1,CSASPQGVSPLHF,TGCAGTGCTAGCCCACAGGGGGTGTCACCCCTCCACTTT
TRBJ1-4,TRBD1,.,TRBV20-1,CSAASGTGDEKLFF,TGCAGTGCAGCCTCAGGGACAGGGGATGAAAAACTGTTTTTT
TRBJ2-1,TRBD1,few,TRBV5-1,CASSGGQGPHEQFF,TGCGCCAGCAGCGGGGGACAGGGGCCCCATGAGCAGTTCTTC
TRBJ2-1,TRBD1,.,TRBV7-2,CASSFNRGNYSEQFF,TGTGCCAGCAGCTTCAACAGGGGCAACTACAGTGAGCAGTTCTTC
TRBJ2-1,TRBD2,few,TRBV25-1,CASSVAGGGETQFF,TGTGCCAGCAGTGTAGCGGGAGGGGGAGAGACCCAGTTCTTC
TRBJ2-4,TRBD2,few,TRBV14,CASSQGASGGPGSKNIQYF,TGTGCCAGCAGCCAAGGTGCTAGCGGGGGGCCCGGTTCCAAAAACATTCAGTACTTC
TRBJ2-5,.,.,TRBV20-1,CSAKVGTSLNF,TGCAGTGCCAAAGTGGGAACTTCTCTTAACTTC
TRBJ1-5,.,.,TRBV6-2/TRBV6-3,CASGVYSNQPQHF,TGTGCCAGCGGGGTTTATAGCAATCAGCCCCAGCATTTT
TRBJ2-3,.,few,TRBV9,CACSVEALSDTQYF,TGTGCCTGCAGTGTAGAAGCACTTTCAGATACGCAGTATTTT
TRBJ2-3,TRBD1,few,TRBV5-6,CASSLQGTDSDTQYF,TGTGCCAGCAGCTTACAGGGGACCGACTCGGATACGCAGTATTTT
TRBJ2-7,.,few,TRBV7-2,CASSLSTHEQYF,TGTGCCAGCAGCCTTAGTACCCACGAGCAGTACTTC
TRBJ1-2,.,.,TRBV5-1,CASSLDHSEGYTF,TGCGCCAGCAGCTTGGACCATTCCGAGGGCTACACCTTC
TRBJ2-5,.,.,TRBV7-2,CASSSRTAAQETQYF,TGTGCCAGCAGCTCGCGGACTGCCGCGCAAGAGACCCAGTACTTC
TRBJ2-7,.,few,TRBV5-6,CASSSVRDGYEQYF,TGTGCCAGCAGTTCGGTCCGTGACGGCTACGAGCAGTACTTC
TRBJ2-1,.,.,TRBV2,CASSEAASNEQFF,TGTGCCAGCAGTGAAGCGGCTAGTAATGAGCAGTTCTTC
TRBJ1-6,.,.,TRBV20-1,CSAPTGSRVSPLHF,TGCAGTGCCCCAACGGGCTCCCGGGTGTCACCCCTCCACTTT
TRBJ1-6,.,.,TRBV20-1,CSARDGGSSYNSPLHF,TGCAGTGCTAGAGATGGCGGAAGCTCCTATAATTCACCCCTCCACTTT
TRBJ2-1,.,.,TRBV20-1,CSARDRREDEQFF,TGCAGTGCTAGAGATCGGAGAGAGGATGAGCAGTTCTTC
TRBJ1-1,.,.,TRBV10-2,CASSDGAGVSFF,TGCGCCAGCAGTGACGGGGCAGGGGTGTCTTTCTTT
TRBJ2-7,.,few,TRBV20-1,CSARDAVRLNEQYF,TGCAGTGCTAGAGATGCAGTCAGGCTAAACGAGCAGTACTTC
TRBJ1-2,.,.,TRBV20-1,CSASQGPYGYTF,TGCAGTGCTAGCCAGGGGCCCTATGGCTACACCTTC
TRBJ1-4,.,.,TRBV29-1,CSVPGKGGKLFF,TGCAGCGTTCCAGGGAAGGGTGGAAAACTGTTTTTT
TRBJ2-7,TRBD1,many,TRBV29-1,CSAGQVGEQYF,TGCAGCGCCGGACAGGTCGGCGAGCAGTACTTC
TRBJ1-4,TRBD1,.,TRBV7-2,CASSPGTARSEKLFF,TGTGCCAGCAGTCCCGGGACAGCCCGCAGTGAAAAACTGTTTTTT
TRBJ2-3,.,.,TRBV18,CANSSPGEDTQYF,TGTGCCAACTCCTCCCCAGGGGAAGATACGCAGTATTTT
TRBJ2-4,.,few,TRBV6-1,CASSERGFLAKNIQYF,TGTGCCAGCAGTGAACGCGGGTTCCTAGCCAAAAACATTCAGTACTTC
TRBJ1-2,TRBD1,once,TRBV6-1,CASSEARGGYGYTF,TGTGCCAGCAGTGAAGCCAGGGGGGGCTATGGCTACACCTTC
TRBJ1-4,.,.,TRBV20-1,CSARGDSTNNEKLFF,TGCAGTGCTAGAGGGGATTCTACAAATAATGAAAAACTGTTTTTT
TRBJ2-7,.,.,TRBV6-6,CASSQRRDSYEQYF,TGTGCCAGCAGTCAACGGCGGGACAGCTACGAGCAGTACTTC
TRBJ2-1,TRBD2,.,TRBV27,CASSLTRLAGARVEQFF,TGTGCCAGCAGTCTAACGCGACTAGCGGGGGCAAGGGTTGAGCAGTTCTTC
TRBJ2-3,.,.,TRBV12-3/TRBV12-4,CASSMTPDTQYF,TGTGCCAGCAGTATGACTCCAGATACGCAGTATTTT
TRBJ2-7,TRBD1,few,TRBV6-6,CASSYAQGAYEQYF,TGTGCCAGCAGTTACGCCCAGGGGGCCTACGAGCAGTACTTC
TRBJ1-5,.,.,TRBV5-1,CAREDDSNQPQHF,TGCGCCAGGGAAGATGATAGCAATCAGCCCCAGCATTTT
TRBJ1-1,.,.,TRBV10-3,CAIIGTENTEAFF,TGTGCCATCATCGGGACGGAGAACACTGAAGCTTTCTTT
TRBJ2-3,.,.,TRBV7-3,CASSNSGTDTQYF,TGTGCCAGCAGCAATAGCGGCACAGATACGCAGTATTTT
TRBJ2-3,TRBD2,.,TRBV5-1,CASGFTQREGWYF,TGCGCCAGCGGATTCACCCAGCGGGAGGGGTGGTATTTT
TRBJ2-1,.,few,TRBV11-1,CASSDPGGGYGLGLSYNEQFF,TGTGCCAGCAGCGACCCAGGAGGGGGATATGGGCTAGGACTCTCCTACAATGAGCAGTTCTTC